This entry concerns a single T cell receptor beta chain. No cognate antigen has been identified for it. Base qualities are not provided; no much larger clone lies one nucleotide away. The sample's time point label, in plain terms: baseline before first vaccination. The vaccinee samples were drawn from two UK trials, COV001 and COV002, one of which was a single-blind randomized controlled phase 2/3 trial testing AZD1222 (ChAdOx1 nCoV-19) in healthy adults. Trial participant PBMC samples were collected at day 0 and day 28 after the second dose for TCRbeta chain sequencing. The CDR3 regions of human TCRbeta chains were subjected to immunosequencing. Per the original workflow: TCRs in the repertoires were compared against a reference library of SARS-CoV-2-specific TCRs that had been generated with the MIRA antigen-specificity platform. Breadth was defined as the fraction of unique TCRs that were SARS-CoV-2-associated, and depth was defined as the fraction of total T cells that were SARS-CoV-2-associated. Each spike-specific TCR was assigned to its reactive spike region and to a CD4 or CD8 class using the MIRA data. Log10-transformed breadth and depth values were compared by one-way ANOVA with Sidak's multiple comparisons tests. What TCRdb holds here is the immuneACCESS table cut down to in-frame rearrangements. Part of the clones is not present; checked against another copy, under half of the missing clones reflect an unresolved V gene, and the others are unexplained. D and trimming were read from the DNA, whereas the V and J calls and clone size are those reported in that table. The sample has around 120,000 clones on record, 92% of them singletons. The top ten constitute about 1.1% of the sample.

The record originates from a study of T cell responses to AZD1222 COVID-19 vaccine (dated by TCRdb to the early 2020s). With respect to the entire study: AZD1222 recipients whose second dose came at about 4 weeks and those whose second dose came at about 12 weeks were combined into one group, since spike-specific TCR depth and breadth did not differ between the two schedules. Trial participants were enrolled by age into subgroups of 18-55, 56-69 and 70-plus years, and about 150, 27 and 61 TCR-sequenced participants, respectively, were included in these subgroups. A total of just over 230 trial participants underwent TCR sequencing, of whom 207 had received two doses of AZD1222 and 26 had received two doses of the MenACWY control vaccine.

The research as a whole found: In the small 56-69-year group, the increase in depth fell short of significance, most likely because of low power. The vaccine-associated CD4 TCRs covered the entire spike protein, and the dominant responses fell in regions 160-218 and 743-854. Because no samples from the day 14 peak response were available, repertoires could be characterized only after the peak T cell response. Reportedly, almost half of the unique spike-specific TCRs recognized epitopes lying outside the regions that are mutated in the B.1.351 and B.1.1.7 variants. Participants were mostly white British and included more females than males, and it was suggested by the authors that clonal diversity may have been underestimated. Conclusions about previously exposed vaccinees are limited, since just 6 or 7 AZD1222 recipients were seropositive for SARS-CoV-2 at baseline. After two AZD1222 doses, both the breadth and the depth of spike-specific TCRs were significantly higher than at day 0 and than in MenACWY recipients.

Looking up the germline V gene yields CDR1 SQVTM and CDR2 ANQGSEA. V is cut by 7 bases and J by 4 bases, and the space between the germline ends is 16 bases. Including cysteine and phenylalanine, the CDR3 has 13 amino acids. Just CDR3 DNA is preserved here, 39 bases in frame from base 1. The clonotype comes from an adult in good health. The chain links TRBV29-1 with TRBJ1-1, and the D gene may be TRBD1, 5 bases matching. The sequenced sample was peripheral blood, obtained on day 0 of AZD1222 vaccination. The CDR3 here reads CSAVRGWGTEAFF. The nucleotide sequence reads as follows: TGCAGCGCCGTCCGGGGGTGGGGCACTGAAGCTTTCTTT. Reference TRBV29-1 and TRBJ1-1 genes cover what lies past the CDR3, so the full variable domain is SAVISQKPSRDICQRGTSLTIQCQVDSQVTMMFWYRQQPGQSLTLIATANQGSEATYESGFVIDKFPISRPNLTFSTLTVSNMSPEDSSIYLCSAVRGWGTEAFFGQGTRLTVV.